This entry lists 18 T cell receptor beta chains sequenced from one sample in a study of shared clonotypes between healthy human individuals. Repertoires were generated with immunoSEQ multiplex PCR, while TCRdb's copy carries only in-frame clones and drops some. The table has fewer than 2.5 million clones, roughly 93% seen once. Sequenced sample: naive CD4+ T cells from PBMCs. The subset denotes: CD45RA+ positively selected. All receptors derive from a young man in good health. Some clones in this sample may be carry-over from other donors' samples.

This clone was seen only once. The sample carries other DNA sequences with the same CDR3. The chain has TRBV28 and TRBJ2-3; 11 nucleotides line up with TRBD2. Germline V gene sequence: CDR1 MDHEN, CDR2 SYDVKM. The V segment lost 6 bases and the J segment 3 bases; nucleotides outside the gene matches: 2. This CDR3 has 14 residues. CDR3 loop: CASRRLAGTDTQYF. CDR3 bases: TGTGCCAGCAGGAGACTAGCGGGAACAGATACGCAGTATTTT.

V is TRBV28 and J is TRBJ1-3, with 9 nucleotides matching TRBD1. The V segment lost 7 bases and the J segment 4 bases; nucleotides outside the gene matches: 5. Germline values: CDR1 MDHEN, CDR2 SYDVKM. CDR3 size: 14 residues. The CDR3 DNA follows: TGTGCCAGCAAACAGGGGGCCTGGGGAAACACCATATATTTT. Translation gives CASKQGAWGNTIYF.

The gene calls are TRBV7-2 and TRBJ2-1, with 7 bases lining up with TRBD2. The V gene end was trimmed by 3 bases and the J gene end by 1 base; junction bases not matched to a gene: 6. This CDR3 has 16 amino acids. The germline CDR1 and CDR2 sequences are SGHTA and FQGNSA. The CDR3 spells CASSFTPSGSYNEQFF. CDR3 nucleotides: TGTGCCAGCAGCTTTACACCTAGCGGATCCTACAATGAGCAGTTCTTC.

The genes are TRBV28 and TRBJ1-3, with D unresolved. The germline gives CDR1 MDHEN, CDR2 SYDVKM. Trimming removed 5 bases from V and 4 bases from J, with 9 bases in between. There are 13 residues in the CDR3. In DNA form, the CDR3 reads TGTGCCAGCAGTGAGAGTCCCGGAAACACCATATATTTT. Amino acids: CASSESPGNTIYF. Using reference TRBV28 and TRBJ1-3 for the parts outside the CDR3, the full variable domain is DVKVTQSSRYLVKRTGEKVFLECVQDMDHENMFWYRQDPGLGLRLIYFSYDVKMKEKGDIPEGYSVSREKKERFSLILESASTNQTSMYLCASSESPGNTIYFGEGSWLTVV.

This chain joins TRBV5-6 and TRBJ2-7; the match to TRBD1 covers 7 bases. Germline V CDR1 and CDR2: SGHDT, YYEEEE. Trimming cost V 5 bases and J 0 bases; bases outside gene matches: 5. The CDR3 has 14 residues. Written as DNA, the CDR3 is TGTGCCAGCAGTCCGACAGGGACCTCCTACGAGCAGTACTTC. Its translation: CASSPTGTSYEQYF. The variable domain in full, with the rest retrieved from reference TRBV5-6 and TRBJ2-7, is DAGVTQSPTHLIKTRGQQVTLRCSPKSGHDTVSWYQQALGQGPQFIFQYYEEEERQRGNFPDRFSGHQFPNYSSELNVNALLLGDSALYLCASSPTGTSYEQYFGPGTRLTVT.

The rearrangement joins TRBV5-1 to TRBJ2-3; 9 nucleotides align to TRBD1. Germline loops: CDR1 SGHRS, CDR2 YFSETQ. This CDR3 region has 16 residues. V shed 4 bases, J shed 6 bases, and the junction held 12 bases outside the gene matches. CDR3 protein: CASSLRTGATTDTQYF. CDR3 coding DNA: TGCGCCAGCAGCCTGAGGACAGGGGCGACCACGGATACGCAGTATTTT. The whole variable domain, remainder taken from reference TRBV5-1 and TRBJ2-3, is KAGVTQTPRYLIKTRGQQVTLSCSPISGHRSVSWYQQTPGQGLQFLFEYFSETQRNKGNFPGRFSGRQFSNSRSEMNVSTLELGDSALYLCASSLRTGATTDTQYFGPGTRLTVL.

The V and J genes are TRBV5-1 and TRBJ2-5; maybe TRBD2 (5 bases). This CDR3 has 14 residues. Per the germline V gene, CDR1 is SGHRS and CDR2 is YFSETQ. V was clipped by 4 bases and J by 0 bases, with 10 bases between them. CDR3 bases: TGCGCCAGCAGCCGTGAGCGGAACCAAGAGACCCAGTACTTC. It is translated as CASSRERNQETQYF.

The chain recombines TRBV5-6 with TRBJ2-7; 9 bases line up with TRBD1. Germline V gives CDR1 SGHDT, CDR2 YYEEEE. V was pared by 4 bases and J by 2 bases, with 10 bases of the junction left unmatched. CDR3 length: 16 residues. The CDR3, as DNA: TGTGCCAGCAGCAGGGCTCGGACAGGGGCTACCTACGAGCAGTACTTC. It codes for CASSRARTGATYEQYF.

The chain is built from TRBV6-6 and TRBJ1-1; D is uncertain. Trimming removed 0 bases from V and 1 base from J, with 6 bases in between. Germline CDR1 reads MNHNY; CDR2 reads SVGAGI (reference sequence). There are 14 residues in the CDR3. The chain's CDR3 is CASSYSSTNTEAFF. CDR3 DNA sequence: TGTGCCAGCAGTTACTCATCCACGAACACTGAAGCTTTCTTT.

This rearrangement joins TRBV11-2 to TRBJ2-7, with D unresolved. The CDR3 extends over 14 amino acids. Germline loops: CDR1 SGHAT, CDR2 FQNNGV. The germline V and J ends were trimmed by 0 bases and 1 base, with 7 bases remaining between them. The CDR3 spells CASSLDWSSYEQYF. CDR3 nucleotides: TGTGCCAGCAGCTTAGATTGGTCATCCTACGAGCAGTACTTC.

V usage is TRBV7-3 and J usage is TRBJ2-2; D unclear. V was trimmed by 2 bases and J by 6 bases, leaving 16 bases between them. The germline V gene has CDR1 SGHTA and CDR2 FQGTGA. The CDR3 loop spans 16 amino acids. The DNA of the CDR3 is TGTGCCAGCAGCTTAGGGCCCAAACGACCGGCCGGGGAGCTGTTTTTT. Translating it yields CASSLGPKRPAGELFF. Drawing the rest from reference TRBV7-3 and TRBJ2-2, the complete variable domain is GAGVSQTPSNKVTEKGKYVELRCDPISGHTALYWYRQSLGQGPEFLIYFQGTGAADDSGLPNDRFFAVRPEGSVSTLKIQRTERGDSAVYLCASSLGPKRPAGELFFGEGSRLTVL.

The chain carries TRBV5-8 and TRBJ2-7; possible D gene TRBD2, 6 bases. The V end was cut by 3 bases, the J end by 4 bases, with 17 bases between. This CDR3 contains 15 residues. From germline, CDR1 is SGHTS and CDR2 YDEGEE. CDR3 nucleotides: TGTGCCAGCAGCTCGCACCGGGACTCAAGATACGAGCAGTACTTC. It encodes CASSSHRDSRYEQYF.

The chain links TRBV28 to TRBJ2-2; the D is unclear. Germline V lookup: CDR1 MDHEN, CDR2 SYDVKM. V was pared by 3 bases and J by 6 bases, with 11 bases between. This CDR3 has 14 residues. This CDR3 reads CASSLVGPAGELFF. The CDR3 coding sequence is TGTGCCAGCAGTTTGGTAGGGCCGGCCGGGGAGCTGTTTTTT.

This clone has just one count. This chain links TRBV5-6 with TRBJ2-2; 9 nucleotides line up with TRBD2. The CDR3 has 16 amino acids. CDR1 and CDR2 (germline): SGHDT, YYEEEE. V was clipped by 3 bases and J by 6 bases; unmatched bases: 9. The CDR3 loop reads CASSSPLAGVAGELFF. The CDR3 region has the DNA TGTGCCAGCAGCTCCCCGTTAGCGGGGGTAGCCGGGGAGCTGTTTTTT.

This chain joins TRBV6-6 and TRBJ2-3; D not resolved. The CDR3 extends over 13 amino acids. Trimming took 7 bases from V and 5 from J, leaving 13 bases between them. The germline CDR1 and CDR2 sequences are MNHNY and SVGAGI (reference sequence). DNA of the CDR3: TGTGCCAGCACCCCAATCTCCGGAGATACGCAGTATTTT. Amino acids: CASTPISGDTQYF.

This clone was observed once. Other DNA sequences in this sample translate to the same CDR3. V and J are TRBV6-5 and TRBJ2-5; D uncertain. The CDR3 extends over 12 amino acids. The germline V and J ends were trimmed by 2 bases and 5 bases, with 6 bases remaining between them. Germline V gives CDR1 MNHEY, CDR2 SVGAGI. The chain's CDR3 is CASSYGSETQYF. The CDR3 DNA sequence: TGTGCCAGCAGTTACGGGTCTGAGACCCAGTACTTC.

The chain employs TRBV28 and TRBJ2-7, with 8 bases lining up with TRBD2. The CDR3 is made up of 16 amino acids. V was clipped by 8 bases and J by 3 bases; unmatched bases: 15. In germline, CDR1 is MDHEN, CDR2 SYDVKM. CDR3 nucleotide sequence: TGTGCCAGCGCGTGGATGCGGACTAGCCCGAACTACGAGCAGTACTTC. This gives the protein CASAWMRTSPNYEQYF.

The chain carries TRBV2 and TRBJ2-5, with 14 positions matching TRBD2. Germline V CDR1 and CDR2: SNHLY, FYNNEI. Trimming took 6 bases from V and 7 from J; bases not matched to a gene: 13. This CDR3 is 17 amino acids long. Here the CDR3 DNA reads TGTGCCAGCAGCATCGGACTAGCGGGAGGCCTCGCTAGGACCCAGTACTTC. This sequence encodes CASSIGLAGGLARTQYF.